The rows below give T cell receptor beta chains drawn from one sample of a study of blood T cell repertoires in COVID-19. TCRdb's copy holds only in-frame clones and misses some; the assay was immunoSEQ multiplex PCR. The table records over 450,000 clones, 85% to 90% of them present only once. Sequenced: peripheral blood. The receptors shown here come from a man younger than 30 with COVID-19, enrolled during active disease. Each CDR3 is given with its conserved first and last residue. D genes are given only for firm matches. Not every row has a clone size; where given, it reads once, few, many or a size class.

CDR3aa,CDR3nt,v_gene,abundance,j_gene,d_gene
CASSSRDTEAFF,TGTGCCAGCTCATCGCGGGACACTGAAGCTTTCTTT,TRBV18,.,TRBJ1-1,.
CASREGQLMNTEAFF,TGTGCCAGTCGGGAGGGGCAGCTCATGAACACTGAAGCTTTCTTT,TRBV19,.,TRBJ1-1,.
CASRGHSVGPMNTEAFF,TGTGCCAGTAGAGGACACTCCGTTGGTCCCATGAACACTGAAGCTTTCTTT,TRBV19,.,TRBJ1-1,.
CSVVAGSPDTQYF,TGCAGCGTTGTGGCGGGGAGCCCAGATACGCAGTATTTT,TRBV29-1,.,TRBJ2-3,.
CASSMGQQQETQYF,TGTGCCAGTAGTATGGGACAGCAACAAGAGACCCAGTACTTC,TRBV19,.,TRBJ2-5,TRBD1
CASSLVRGLETQYF,TGTGCCAGCAGCTTGGTTCGGGGGTTGGAGACCCAGTACTTC,TRBV5-5,.,TRBJ2-5,.
CASSQASDTQYF,TGCGCCAGCAGCCAAGCGTCAGATACGCAGTATTTT,TRBV4-1,.,TRBJ2-3,.
CASSEAWQGAETQYF,TGTGCCAGCAGTGAAGCGTGGCAGGGGGCTGAGACCCAGTACTTC,TRBV2,.,TRBJ2-5,TRBD1
CASSHAKKLFF,TGTGCCAGCTCGCATGCGAAAAAACTGTTTTTT,TRBV18,.,TRBJ1-4,.
CATFPETSGIRNEQFF,TGTGCCACCTTTCCCGAAACTAGCGGGATCAGGAATGAGCAGTTCTTC,TRBV5-5,.,TRBJ2-1,TRBD2
CASSMSREGTIYF,TGTGCCAGTAGTATGTCGAGGGAAGGTACCATATATTTT,TRBV19,.,TRBJ1-3,.
CASSPQGGNSPLHF,TGTGCCAGCAGTCCCCAGGGGGGAAATTCACCCCTCCACTTT,TRBV5-4,.,TRBJ1-6,TRBD1
CASRTPGGYNEQFF,TGTGCCAGCCGGACCCCAGGGGGCTACAATGAGCAGTTCTTC,TRBV25-1,once,TRBJ2-1,TRBD1
CASSLSGQALYEQYF,TGTGCCAGCAGTCTTTCGGGACAGGCCCTCTACGAGCAGTACTTC,TRBV27,.,TRBJ2-7,TRBD1
CASSFLTSEGDTQYF,TGTGCCAGTAGTTTCCTTACCTCAGAGGGAGATACGCAGTATTTT,TRBV19,.,TRBJ2-3,.
CASSMTGGTDEQFF,TGTGCCAGCAGCATGACTGGGGGGACCGATGAGCAGTTCTTC,TRBV5-5,.,TRBJ2-1,.
CATSDSRDEQYF,TGTGCCACCAGTGATTCCAGGGACGAGCAGTACTTC,TRBV24-1,.,TRBJ2-7,.
CASRDRDRGTNSPLHF,TGTGCCAGTAGGGACCGGGACAGGGGGACCAATTCACCCCTCCACTTT,TRBV19,.,TRBJ1-6,TRBD1
CSASTPGQGHGYTF,TGCAGTGCTAGTACGCCGGGACAGGGTCATGGCTACACCTTC,TRBV20-1,.,TRBJ1-2,TRBD1
CASSLSNTEAFF,TGTGCCAGCAGTTTATCGAACACTGAAGCTTTCTTT,TRBV6-2/TRBV6-3,.,TRBJ1-1,.
CASSLRGQPYNEQFF,TGTGCCAGCAGTCTAAGGGGGCAACCTTACAATGAGCAGTTCTTC,TRBV2,.,TRBJ2-1,TRBD1
CASSEDRTDTQYF,TGTGCCAGCAGTGAGGACAGAACAGATACGCAGTATTTT,TRBV2,.,TRBJ2-3,.
CASSLSHTDTQYF,TGTGCCAGCAGTTTATCTCACACAGATACGCAGTATTTT,TRBV27,.,TRBJ2-3,.
CASSPFAGELFF,TGTGCCAGCAGCCCTTTTGCCGGGGAGCTGTTTTTT,TRBV7-3,.,TRBJ2-2,.
CASSLREPNTGELFF,TGTGCCAGCAGCTTAAGGGAGCCGAACACCGGGGAGCTGTTTTTT,TRBV11-1,.,TRBJ2-2,.
CASSPSGTLGNTIYF,TGTGCCAGCAGCCCCTCGGGAACCTTGGGAAACACCATATATTTT,TRBV3-1/TRBV3-2,.,TRBJ1-3,.
CASSKGSTGKASNTGELFF,TGTGCCAGCAGCAAAGGGAGTACAGGGAAGGCTTCTAACACCGGGGAGCTGTTTTTT,TRBV21-1,.,TRBJ2-2,.
CAWSVRGTIYF,TGTGCCTGGAGCGTCCGGGGCACCATATATTTT,TRBV30,few,TRBJ1-3,.
CASSLGLAGEFTDTQYF,TGTGCCAGCAGCTTAGGGCTAGCGGGAGAGTTCACAGATACGCAGTATTTT,TRBV7-3,.,TRBJ2-3,TRBD2
CASIDPGGNSGNTIYF,TGTGCCAGCATTGACCCTGGCGGCAACTCTGGAAACACCATATATTTT,TRBV6-1,.,TRBJ1-3,.
CASSMRGGATYEQYF,TGTGCCAGCAGCATGCGCGGGGGAGCCACCTACGAGCAGTACTTC,TRBV3-1/TRBV3-2,.,TRBJ2-7,TRBD2
CASSYPTSRGTGELFF,TGTGCCAGCAGTTACCCGACTAGTAGGGGCACCGGGGAGCTGTTTTTT,TRBV6-5,.,TRBJ2-2,.
CASRLGGTDYGYTF,TGCGCCAGCCGCCTGGGTGGGACAGACTATGGCTACACCTTC,TRBV5-1,.,TRBJ1-2,TRBD1
CASSQDGNRGYGYTF,TGTGCCAGCAGCCAAGATGGTAACAGGGGATATGGCTACACCTTC,TRBV4-2,.,TRBJ1-2,TRBD1
CASSYKGTMSDTQYF,TGTGCCAGCAGTTACAAAGGGACTATGAGCGATACGCAGTATTTT,TRBV6-5,.,TRBJ2-3,TRBD2
CASSISGQQTGEQYF,TGTGCCAGTAGTATTTCCGGACAGCAGACGGGCGAGCAGTACTTC,TRBV19,.,TRBJ2-7,.
CASRRGTGDYNEQFF,TGTGCCAGCAGGCGCGGGACAGGGGACTACAATGAGCAGTTCTTC,TRBV14,.,TRBJ2-1,TRBD1
CASSQRRWTSGAPRRGAELFF,TGTGCCAGCAGCCAAAGAAGATGGACTAGCGGGGCCCCACGGCGTGGGGCGGAGCTGTTTTTT,TRBV4-2,.,TRBJ2-2,TRBD2
CASPKTLCPDTQYF,TGTGCCAGCCCAAAAACTCTTTGTCCAGATACGCAGTATTTT,TRBV11-3,.,TRBJ2-3,.
CASSARGLVNNEQFF,TGTGCCAGCAGCGCCCGCGGACTGGTGAACAATGAGCAGTTCTTC,TRBV7-8,.,TRBJ2-1,.
CAIKPGPGTGVFDTEAFF,TGTGCCATCAAGCCCGGGCCCGGGACAGGGGTTTTTGACACTGAAGCTTTCTTT,TRBV10-3,.,TRBJ1-1,TRBD1
CASTEDSTHNEQFF,TGTGCCAGCACCGAAGATAGTACCCACAATGAGCAGTTCTTC,TRBV2,.,TRBJ2-1,.
CASSEARRGGEQYF,TGTGCCAGCAGTGAAGCGCGAAGGGGAGGCGAGCAGTACTTC,TRBV2,.,TRBJ2-7,.
CAISEPGVREADNEQFF,TGTGCCATCAGTGAGCCCGGGGTGAGAGAAGCAGACAATGAGCAGTTCTTC,TRBV10-3,.,TRBJ2-1,.
CASSVEGQGGETQYF,TGTGCCAGCAGCGTAGAGGGACAGGGAGGGGAGACCCAGTACTTC,TRBV9,.,TRBJ2-5,TRBD1
CASSRETGGFADTQYF,TGTGCCAGCTCACGCGAGACCGGGGGTTTTGCAGATACGCAGTATTTT,TRBV18,once,TRBJ2-3,.
CASSFDREAFF,TGTGCCAGCAGTTTCGACAGGGAAGCTTTCTTT,TRBV6-5,once,TRBJ1-1,.
CASSSLSTDTQYF,TGTGCCAGCAGCTCCTTGAGCACAGATACGCAGTATTTT,TRBV5-4,.,TRBJ2-3,.
CASSSGLAGGSETQYF,TGTGCCAGCAGCTCCGGACTAGCGGGAGGATCAGAGACCCAGTACTTC,TRBV5-8,.,TRBJ2-5,TRBD2
CASSPLLPQPQHF,TGTGCCAGCAGTCCCCTCCTCCCTCAGCCCCAGCATTTT,TRBV27,.,TRBJ1-5,.